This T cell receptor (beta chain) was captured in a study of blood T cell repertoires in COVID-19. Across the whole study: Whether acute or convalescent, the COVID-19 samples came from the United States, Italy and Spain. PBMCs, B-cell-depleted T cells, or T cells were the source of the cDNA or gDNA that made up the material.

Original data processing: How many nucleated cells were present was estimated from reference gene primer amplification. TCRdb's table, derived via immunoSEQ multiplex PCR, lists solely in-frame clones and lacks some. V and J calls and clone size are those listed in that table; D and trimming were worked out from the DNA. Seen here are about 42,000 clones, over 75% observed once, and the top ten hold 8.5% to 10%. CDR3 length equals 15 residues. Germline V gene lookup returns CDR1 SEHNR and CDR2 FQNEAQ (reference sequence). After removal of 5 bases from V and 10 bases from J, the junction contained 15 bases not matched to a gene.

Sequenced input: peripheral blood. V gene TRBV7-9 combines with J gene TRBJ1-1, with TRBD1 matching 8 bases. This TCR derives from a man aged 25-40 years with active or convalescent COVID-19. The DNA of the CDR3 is TGTGCCAGCAGCCCCCGTGGACAGGGACTCAGTGGAGCTTTCTTT. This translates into CASSPRGQGLSGAFF.